This T cell receptor (beta chain) originates from a study of regulatory T cells in long-lasting Graves disease. Study background: New Graves' disease cases had less than 3 months of antithyroid drugs.

HTBI primers from iRepertoire and Arm-PCR of CDR3 regions yielded the TCR beta libraries. A single record per CDR3 protein comes from TCRdb applying MiXCR to the multiplex PCR reads. The sample includes 250,000 to 300,000 distinct CDR3 sequences, 18% seen only once; the top ten take roughly 15%. Time point described: newly diagnosed GD, antithyroid drugs for less than 3 months. The TCR library was made from RNA that had been extracted from PBMCs in TRIzol. In the case of this clonotype: Germline is not matched at one junction end, which may reflect a read error.

The data were also submitted as part of a second study, on T cells in Graves' hyperthyroidism and ophthalmopathy.

The sequence was collected from a woman between 25 and 40 years old with Graves disease. The source was peripheral blood mononuclear cells (PBMCs), collected at new diagnosis, from a patient treated with antithyroid drugs.

Here the CDR3 DNA reads TGTGCCAGTCCGTCGGTTTTGGGAAAAACTGTTTTT. It translates to CASPSVLGKTVF. This rearrangement joins TRBV27 to TRBJ1-4; D gene ambiguous. CDR1 MNHEY and CDR2 SMNVEV come from the germline V gene (reference sequence). There are 12 residues in the CDR3. The whole variable domain, filled in from reference TRBV27 and TRBJ1-4, reads EAQVTQNPRYLITVTGKKLTVTCSQNMNHEYMSWYRQDPGLGLRQIYYSMNVEVTDKGDVPEGYKVSRKEKRNFPLILESPSPNQTSLYFCASPSVLGKTVFGSGTQLSVL.